The 15 T cell receptor beta chains given below trace back to one sample, sequenced in a study of blood T cell repertoires in COVID-19 (dated by TCRdb to the early 2020s). Library preparation employed the immunoSEQ multiplex PCR assay. TCRdb took this table from immuneACCESS and kept in-frame rearrangements with V and J called. Such tables lack part of the clones; where checked against another copy, unresolved V genes explain under half of the gap, and the rest is unexplained. Across this sample there are about 180,000 clones, with roughly 88% seen only once. Roughly 8.7% of the sample belongs to the ten largest clones. Specimen: PBMCs or T cells enriched from blood (not recorded which). These TCRs come from a woman in her twenties or thirties who had recovered from COVID-19.

J is TRBJ1-5 and V is TRBV28; 10 bases line up with TRBD1. Germline V gene data show CDR1 as MDHEN and CDR2 as SYDVKM. The V gene end was trimmed by 2 bases and the J gene end by 12 bases; junction bases not matched to a gene: 7. The CDR3 runs to 14 residues. For the CDR3, the DNA is TGTGCCAGCAGTTTAGACAGGGGGCGCATACTCCAGCATTTT. This encodes CASSLDRGRILQHF. Together with reference TRBV28 and TRBJ1-5, the CDR3 gives the full variable domain: DVKVTQSSRYLVKRTGEKVFLECVQDMDHENMFWYRQDPGLGLRLIYFSYDVKMKEKGDIPEGYSVSREKKERFSLILESASTNQTSMYLCASSLDRGRILQHFGDGTRLSIL.

This chain joins TRBV10-3 and TRBJ2-1, with 12 bases lining up with TRBD2. Germline values: CDR1 ENHRY, CDR2 SYGVKD. Germline trimming cut 6 bases from V and 7 bases from J; bases unmatched to any gene: 13. This CDR3 spans 17 amino acids. The CDR3 region is CAISPNLLAGGQNEQFF. The CDR3 coding sequence is TGTGCCATCAGCCCTAACTTACTAGCGGGAGGCCAAAATGAGCAGTTCTTC.

CDR3 loop: CASSSRTGANTEAFF. The CDR3 DNA reads as TGTGCCAGCAGCTCTAGGACAGGGGCGAACACTGAAGCTTTCTTT. The chain couples TRBV7-6 to TRBJ1-1; 9 bases agree with TRBD1. V was pared by 4 bases and J by 1 base, with 4 bases of the junction left unmatched. The germline V gene encodes CDR1 SGHVS and CDR2 FNYEAQ. The CDR3 is 15 amino acids.

The rearrangement joins TRBV10-3 to TRBJ2-5; 9 bases fit TRBD1. The germline V gene encodes CDR1 ENHRY and CDR2 SYGVKD. Trimming took 8 bases from V and 1 from J; bases not matched to a gene: 2. This CDR3 has 13 residues. The CDR3 region is CAISQGAQETQYF. The CDR3 DNA reads TGTGCCATCTCACAGGGGGCCCAAGAGACCCAGTACTTC.

This rearrangement joins TRBV2 to TRBJ2-1; 8 bases are shared with TRBD2. The CDR3 spans 16 residues. Germline CDR1 and CDR2: SNHLY and FYNNEI. Trimming took 1 base from V and 0 from J; bases not matched to a gene: 2. CDR3 DNA sequence: TGTGCCAGCAGTGAAGTACTAGCGGCCTCCTACAATGAGCAGTTCTTC. Residues: CASSEVLAASYNEQFF.

J is TRBJ2-1 and V is TRBV5-6; TRBD1 might be the D (6 bases). Trimming pared 0 bases from V and 9 bases from J, leaving 10 bases between. The V gene's germline CDR1 is SGHDT and CDR2 YYEEEE. This CDR3 has 13 residues. The CDR3 DNA reads as TGTGCCAGCAGCTTGGACAGGGCAGGTGAGCAGTTCTTC. Translating it yields CASSLDRAGEQFF.

The chain is built from TRBV11-2 and TRBJ2-7; 9 positions agree with TRBD2. V gave up 6 bases and J gave up 7 bases; unmatched junction bases: 13. CDR3 length: 15 residues. The germline V gene encodes CDR1 SGHAT and CDR2 FQNNGV. The CDR3 sequence is CASRPERGRAGEQYF. The CDR3 DNA follows: TGTGCCAGCAGGCCCGAGCGCGGGAGGGCCGGTGAGCAGTACTTC.

The chain combines TRBV9 with TRBJ1-5, with unresolved D. The length of the CDR3 is 15 residues. Germline CDR1 is SGDLS and CDR2 is YYNGEE. The V and J ends lost 0 bases and 3 bases respectively, with 10 bases between them. In DNA, the CDR3 is TGTGCCAGCAGCGTAGGAAACGGGGTCAATCAGCCCCAGCATTTT. Its translation is CASSVGNGVNQPQHF.

This clone was seen more than once but under ten times. The chain has TRBV2 and TRBJ1-6, with 12 positions matching TRBD1. Germline V gives CDR1 SNHLY, CDR2 FYNNEI. With V trimmed by 1 base and J by 9 bases, 7 bases remained unmatched. CDR3 length: 17 amino acids. Written as DNA, the CDR3 is TGTGCCAGCAGTGAAGTTGGGACAGGGGGCAGGGGTTCACCCCTCCACTTT. Amino acids: CASSEVGTGGRGSPLHF.

This chain connects TRBV2 to TRBJ2-5; D is ambiguous. CDR1 and CDR2 (germline): SNHLY, FYNNEI. V dropped 3 bases and J dropped 2 bases, with 7 bases sitting between them. This CDR3 is built from 13 residues. The CDR3 protein is CASSEEQQETQYF. The CDR3 region has the DNA TGTGCCAGCAGTGAGGAACAGCAAGAGACCCAGTACTTC.

This chain's CDR3 is CASSLGPSGRRYEQYF. DNA of the CDR3: TGTGCCAGCAGCTTAGGCCCTAGCGGGAGACGCTACGAGCAGTACTTC. This chain links TRBV13 with TRBJ2-7, with 10 bases fitting TRBD2. Trimming took 0 bases from V and 3 from J; bases not matched to a gene: 5. This CDR3 spans 16 amino acids. CDR1 and CDR2 from the germline V gene are PRHDT and FYEKMQ (reference sequence).

The V and J genes are TRBV28 and TRBJ2-7; 7 bases match TRBD2. CDR1 is MDHEN, CDR2 SYDVKM, per germline. The CDR3 covers 14 residues. The V and J ends lost 2 bases and 0 bases, in that order; junction bases with no gene match: 1. In DNA form, the CDR3 reads TGTGCCAGCAGTTTACTAGCGGTCTCCTACGAGCAGTACTTC. Residues: CASSLLAVSYEQYF.

The V call is TRBV14, the J call TRBJ1-1, with TRBD1 matching over 8 bases. In germline, CDR1 is SGHDN, CDR2 FVKESK. After removal of 4 bases from V and 1 base from J, the junction contained 5 bases not matched to a gene. CDR3 length: 15 amino acids. For the CDR3, the DNA is TGTGCCAGCAGCCCCCGACAGGGGTGGAACACTGAAGCTTTCTTT. Translating it yields CASSPRQGWNTEAFF.

This clone was recorded a few times. The chain combines TRBV7-9 with TRBJ1-1; D unresolved. V lost 8 bases, J lost 1 base, and 11 bases lay in between. This CDR3 is built from 13 residues. Germline V gene lookup returns CDR1 SEHNR and CDR2 FQNEAQ (reference sequence). CDR3 sequence: CASRPDKNTEAFF. In nucleotides, the CDR3 is TGTGCCAGCCGTCCAGACAAGAACACTGAAGCTTTCTTT.

The V and J genes are TRBV5-6 and TRBJ2-7; D is unclear. This CDR3 region has 13 residues. CDR1 is SGHDT and CDR2 is YYEEEE in the germline V gene. V dropped 0 bases and J dropped 4 bases, with 8 bases sitting between them. This CDR3 reads CASSLGRAYEQYF. Written as DNA, the CDR3 is TGTGCCAGCAGCTTGGGGAGAGCTTACGAGCAGTACTTC.